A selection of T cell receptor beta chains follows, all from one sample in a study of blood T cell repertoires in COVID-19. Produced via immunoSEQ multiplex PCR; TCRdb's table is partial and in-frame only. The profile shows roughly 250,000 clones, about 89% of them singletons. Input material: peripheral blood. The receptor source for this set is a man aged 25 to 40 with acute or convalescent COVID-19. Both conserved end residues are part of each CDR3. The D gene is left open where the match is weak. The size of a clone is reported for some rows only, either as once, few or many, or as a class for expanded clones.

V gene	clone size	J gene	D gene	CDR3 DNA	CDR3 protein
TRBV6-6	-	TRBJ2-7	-	TGTGCCAGCAGCTCCGTATACGAGCAGTACTTC	CASSSVYEQYF
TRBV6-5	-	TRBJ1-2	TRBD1	TGTGCCAGTGGACAGGCAGGCGGCTACACCTTC	CASGQAGGYTF
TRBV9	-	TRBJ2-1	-	TGTGCCAGCAGCGTAGATTCCGGGAATGAGCAGTTCTTC	CASSVDSGNEQFF
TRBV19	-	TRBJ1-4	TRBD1	TGTGCCAGTACCCCGACAGGGGTTAATGAAAAACTGTTTTTT	CASTPTGVNEKLFF
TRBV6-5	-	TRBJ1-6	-	TGTGCCAGCAGTTACGGGCAGTATAATTCACCCCTCCACTTT	CASSYGQYNSPLHF
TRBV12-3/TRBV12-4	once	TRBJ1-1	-	TGTGCCAGCAGTTCCGGACAGGAAGCTTTCTTT	CASSSGQEAFF
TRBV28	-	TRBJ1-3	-	TGTGCCAGCATAGAAAAGGGGTTCTCTGGAAACACCATATATTTT	CASIEKGFSGNTIYF
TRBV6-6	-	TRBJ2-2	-	TGTGCCAGCAGCCGGGAAAGAAGGACCGGGGAGCTGTTTTTT	CASSRERRTGELFF
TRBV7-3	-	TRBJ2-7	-	TGTGCCAGCAGCTTAACGAAGGGGCCCTCCTACGAGCAGTACTTC	CASSLTKGPSYEQYF
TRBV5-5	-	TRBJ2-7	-	TGTGCCAGCAGCTTCGGACAGACACTTTCCTACGAGCAGTACTTC	CASSFGQTLSYEQYF